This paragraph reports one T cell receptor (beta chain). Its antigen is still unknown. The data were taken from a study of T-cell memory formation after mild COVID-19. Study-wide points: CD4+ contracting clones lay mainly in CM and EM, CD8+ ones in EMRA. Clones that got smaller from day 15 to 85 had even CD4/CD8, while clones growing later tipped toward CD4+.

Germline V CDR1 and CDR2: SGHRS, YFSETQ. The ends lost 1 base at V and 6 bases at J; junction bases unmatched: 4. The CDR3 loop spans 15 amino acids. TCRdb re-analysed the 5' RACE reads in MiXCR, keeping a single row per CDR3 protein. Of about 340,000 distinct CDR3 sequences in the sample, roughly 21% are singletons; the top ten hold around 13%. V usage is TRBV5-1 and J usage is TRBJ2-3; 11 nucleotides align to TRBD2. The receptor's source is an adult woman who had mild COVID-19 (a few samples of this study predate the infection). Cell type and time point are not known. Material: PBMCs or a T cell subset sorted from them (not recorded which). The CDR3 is CASSLRGLAVDTQYF. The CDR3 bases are TGCGCCAGCAGCTTGCGGGGACTAGCGGTGGATACGCAGTATTTT.